This T cell receptor beta chain came from a study of blood T cell repertoires in COVID-19. Allocation to cohorts depended on clinical history reported by the participants. Produced via immunoSEQ multiplex PCR; TCRdb's table is partial and in-frame only. The sample holds about 350,000 clones, roughly 86% seen once. The germline gives CDR1 SGHTS, CDR2 YDEGEE. CDR3 length equals 16 residues. The ends were cut back, 6 bases at V and 3 bases at J, with 18 bases in the middle. This rearrangement joins TRBV5-8 to TRBJ2-2; TRBD2 is a possible D gene (8 bases). This TCR was sampled from a woman aged 25-40 years who had recovered from COVID-19. Specimen: PBMCs or T cells enriched from blood (not recorded which). The CDR3 region is CASTREGTAYTGELFF. The CDR3 DNA is TGTGCCAGCACCCGGGAGGGGACAGCGTACACCGGGGAGCTGTTTTTT. Together with reference TRBV5-8 and TRBJ2-2, the CDR3 gives the full variable domain: EAGVTQSPTHLIKTRGQQATLRCSPISGHTSVYWYQQALGLGLQFLLWYDEGEERNRGNFPPRFSGRQFPNYSSELNVNALELEDSALYLCASTREGTAYTGELFFGEGSRLTVL.